This T cell receptor (beta chain) comes out of a study of T-cell memory formation after mild COVID-19. Overall study results and limits: Later expanders leaned CD4+, whereas day 15 to 85 contracting clones were balanced CD4/CD8. Certain responding clones were present in pre-infection memory, suggesting participation of cross-reactive memory.

The CDR3 is 17 residues long. The germline gives CDR1 ENHRY, CDR2 SYGVKD. The V and J ends lost 6 bases and 5 bases respectively, with 25 bases between them. This clonotype has only a few counts. Its cognate antigen is unknown. TCRdb re-called the 5' RACE reads through MiXCR, storing one row per CDR3 protein. The table shows hundreds of thousands of distinct CDR3 sequences, with about 16% occurring only once. This clonotype was sampled from a man aged 18 to 30 who had mild COVID-19 (a few samples of this study predate the infection). Cell type and time point are not known. Sequenced material: PBMCs or a T cell subset sorted from them (not recorded which). The chain employs TRBV10-3 and TRBJ2-5; TRBD2 is a possible D gene (6 bases). The CDR3 DNA is TGTGCCATCAGCGGGAACTGGGGGGTTACAAGGGAGGAGACCCAGTACTTC. This codes for CAISGNWGVTREETQYF.